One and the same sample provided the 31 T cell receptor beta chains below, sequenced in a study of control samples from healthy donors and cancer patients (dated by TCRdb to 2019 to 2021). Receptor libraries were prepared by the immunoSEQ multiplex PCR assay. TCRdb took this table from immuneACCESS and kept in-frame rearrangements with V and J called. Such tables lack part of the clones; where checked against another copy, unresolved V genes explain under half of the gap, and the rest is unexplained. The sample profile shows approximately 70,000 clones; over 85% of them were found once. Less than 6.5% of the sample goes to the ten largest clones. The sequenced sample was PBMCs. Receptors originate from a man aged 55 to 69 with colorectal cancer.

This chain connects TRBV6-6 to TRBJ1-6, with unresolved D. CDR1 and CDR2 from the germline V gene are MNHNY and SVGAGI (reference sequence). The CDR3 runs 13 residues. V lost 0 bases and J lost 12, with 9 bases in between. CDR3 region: CASSYSVEVPLHF. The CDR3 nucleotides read TGTGCCAGCAGTTACTCGGTGGAAGTACCCCTCCACTTT.

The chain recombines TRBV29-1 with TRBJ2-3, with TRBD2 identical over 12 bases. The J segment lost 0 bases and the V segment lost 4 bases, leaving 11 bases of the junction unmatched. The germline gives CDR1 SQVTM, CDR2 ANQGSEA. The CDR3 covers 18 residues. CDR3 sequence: CSVAVMWTSGASTDTQYF. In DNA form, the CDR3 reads TGCAGCGTTGCTGTGATGTGGACTAGCGGGGCTAGCACAGATACGCAGTATTTT.

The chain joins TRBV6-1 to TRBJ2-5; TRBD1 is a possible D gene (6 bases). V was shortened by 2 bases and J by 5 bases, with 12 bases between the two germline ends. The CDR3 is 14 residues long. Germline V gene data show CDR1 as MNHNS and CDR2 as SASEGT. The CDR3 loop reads CASSEKRGLETQYF. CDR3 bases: TGTGCCAGCAGTGAAAAGAGGGGGTTGGAGACCCAGTACTTC.

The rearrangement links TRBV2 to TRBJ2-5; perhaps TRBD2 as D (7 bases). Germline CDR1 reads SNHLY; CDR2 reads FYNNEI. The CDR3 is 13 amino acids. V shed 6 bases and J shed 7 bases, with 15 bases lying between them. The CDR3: CASRLGGRGTQYF. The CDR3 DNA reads TGTGCCAGCAGGCTGGGGGGGCGCGGGACCCAGTACTTC.

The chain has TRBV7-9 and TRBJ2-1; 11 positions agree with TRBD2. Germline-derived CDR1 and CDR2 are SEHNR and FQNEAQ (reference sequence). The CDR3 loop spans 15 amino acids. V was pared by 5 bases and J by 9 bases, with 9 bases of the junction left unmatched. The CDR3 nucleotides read TGTGCCAGCAGCCCCCTTAGCGGGGGGGTCCGTGAGCAGTTCTTC. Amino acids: CASSPLSGGVREQFF.

The CDR3 sequence: CASSVVGTGDYGYTF. Written as DNA, the CDR3 is TGTGCCAGCAGCGTAGTTGGGACAGGGGATTATGGCTACACCTTC. The chain has TRBV9 and TRBJ1-2; 10 bases map to TRBD1. J gave up 5 bases and V 0 bases, and 4 bases lay outside the gene matches. The germline V gene encodes CDR1 SGDLS and CDR2 YYNGEE. This CDR3 is built from 15 residues.

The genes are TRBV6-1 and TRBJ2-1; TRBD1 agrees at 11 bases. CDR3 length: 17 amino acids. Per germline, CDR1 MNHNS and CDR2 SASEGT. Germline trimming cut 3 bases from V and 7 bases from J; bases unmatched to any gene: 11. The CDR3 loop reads CASSDPRDRGDSNEQFF. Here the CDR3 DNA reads TGTGCCAGCAGTGACCCTCGGGACAGGGGGGATAGTAATGAGCAGTTCTTC.

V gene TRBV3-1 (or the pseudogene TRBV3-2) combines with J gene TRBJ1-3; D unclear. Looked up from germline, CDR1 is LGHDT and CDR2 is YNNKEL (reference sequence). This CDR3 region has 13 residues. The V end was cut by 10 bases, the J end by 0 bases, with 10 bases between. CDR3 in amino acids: CATQANSGNTIYF. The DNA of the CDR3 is TGTGCCACCCAGGCGAACTCTGGAAACACCATATATTTT.

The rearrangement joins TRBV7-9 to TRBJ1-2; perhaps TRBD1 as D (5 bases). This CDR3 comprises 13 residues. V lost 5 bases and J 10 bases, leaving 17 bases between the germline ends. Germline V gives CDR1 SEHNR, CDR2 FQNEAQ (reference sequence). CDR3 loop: CASSQTDFGVYTF. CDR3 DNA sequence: TGTGCCAGCAGCCAGACAGACTTCGGTGTCTACACCTTC.

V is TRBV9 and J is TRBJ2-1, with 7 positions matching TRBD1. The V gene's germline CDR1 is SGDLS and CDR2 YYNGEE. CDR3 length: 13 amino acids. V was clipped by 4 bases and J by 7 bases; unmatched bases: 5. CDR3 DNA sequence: TGTGCCAGCAGCCCGGGACAGAGAAATGAGCAGTTCTTC. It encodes CASSPGQRNEQFF. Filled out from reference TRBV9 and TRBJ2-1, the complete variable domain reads DSGVTQTPKHLITATGQRVTLRCSPRSGDLSVYWYQQSLDQGLQFLIQYYNGEERAKGNILERFSAQQFPDLHSELNLSSLELGDSALYFCASSPGQRNEQFFGPGTRLTVL.

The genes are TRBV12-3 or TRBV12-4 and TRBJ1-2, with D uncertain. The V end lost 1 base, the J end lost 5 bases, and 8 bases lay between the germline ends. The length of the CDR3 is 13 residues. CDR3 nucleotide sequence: TGTGCCAGCAGTTTAGTCGGGAGATATGGCTACACCTTC. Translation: CASSLVGRYGYTF.

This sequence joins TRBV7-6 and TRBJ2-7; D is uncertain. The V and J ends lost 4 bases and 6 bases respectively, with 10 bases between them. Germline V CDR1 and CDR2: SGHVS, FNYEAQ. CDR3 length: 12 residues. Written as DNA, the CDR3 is TGTGCCAGCAGCTCTACGTCGGCCGAGCAGTACTTC. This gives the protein CASSSTSAEQYF.

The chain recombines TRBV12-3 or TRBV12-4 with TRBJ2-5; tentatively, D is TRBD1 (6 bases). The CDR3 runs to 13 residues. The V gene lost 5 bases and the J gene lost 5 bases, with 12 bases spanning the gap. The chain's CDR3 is CASSPRQDETQYF. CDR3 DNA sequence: TGTGCCAGCAGTCCAAGACAGGACGAGACCCAGTACTTC.

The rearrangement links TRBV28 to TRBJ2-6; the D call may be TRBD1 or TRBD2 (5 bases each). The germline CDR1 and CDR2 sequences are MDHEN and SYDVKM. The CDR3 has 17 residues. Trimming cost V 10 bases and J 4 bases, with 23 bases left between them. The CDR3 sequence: CATNPGPAGSGANVLTF. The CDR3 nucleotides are TGTGCCACCAATCCGGGACCAGCAGGTTCCGGGGCCAACGTCCTGACTTTC. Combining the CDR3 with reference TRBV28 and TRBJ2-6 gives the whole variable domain DVKVTQSSRYLVKRTGEKVFLECVQDMDHENMFWYRQDPGLGLRLIYFSYDVKMKEKGDIPEGYSVSREKKERFSLILESASTNQTSMYLCATNPGPAGSGANVLTFGAGSRLTVL.

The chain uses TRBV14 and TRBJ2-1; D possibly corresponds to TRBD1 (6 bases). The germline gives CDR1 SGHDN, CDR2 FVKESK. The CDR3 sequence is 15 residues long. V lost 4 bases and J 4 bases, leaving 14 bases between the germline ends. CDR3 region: CASSLQDSYYNEQFF. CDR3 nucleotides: TGTGCCAGCAGCCTTCAGGACAGCTATTACAATGAGCAGTTCTTC. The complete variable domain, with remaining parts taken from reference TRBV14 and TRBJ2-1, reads EAGVTQFPSHSVIEKGQTVTLRCDPISGHDNLYWYRRVMGKEIKFLLHFVKESKQDESGMPNNRFLAERTGGTYSTLKVQPAELEDSGVYFCASSLQDSYYNEQFFGPGTRLTVL.

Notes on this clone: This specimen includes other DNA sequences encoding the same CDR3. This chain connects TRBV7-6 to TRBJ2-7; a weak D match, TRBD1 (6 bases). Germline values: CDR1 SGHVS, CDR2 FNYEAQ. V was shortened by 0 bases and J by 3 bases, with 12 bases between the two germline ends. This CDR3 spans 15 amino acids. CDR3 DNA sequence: TGTGCCAGCAGCTTAGCGAAGGACAGATACTACGAGCAGTACTTC. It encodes CASSLAKDRYYEQYF.

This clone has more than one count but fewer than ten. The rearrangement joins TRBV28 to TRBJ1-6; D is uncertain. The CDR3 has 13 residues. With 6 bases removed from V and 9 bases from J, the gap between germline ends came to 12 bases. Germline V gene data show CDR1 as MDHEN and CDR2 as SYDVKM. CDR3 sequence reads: CASRIYESSPLHF. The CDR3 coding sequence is TGTGCCAGCAGAATTTATGAGAGTTCACCCCTCCACTTT.

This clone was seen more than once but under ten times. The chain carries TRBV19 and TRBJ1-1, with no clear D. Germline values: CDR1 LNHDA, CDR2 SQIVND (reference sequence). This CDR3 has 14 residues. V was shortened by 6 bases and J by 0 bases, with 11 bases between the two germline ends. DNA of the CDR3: TGTGCCAGTAGGCAGGCCTACATGAACACTGAAGCTTTCTTT. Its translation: CASRQAYMNTEAFF.

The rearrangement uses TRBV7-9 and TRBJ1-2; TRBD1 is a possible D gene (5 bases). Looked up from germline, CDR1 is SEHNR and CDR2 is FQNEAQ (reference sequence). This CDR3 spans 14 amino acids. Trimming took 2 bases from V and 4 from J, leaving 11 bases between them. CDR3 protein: CASSLPTAVYGYTF. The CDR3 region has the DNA TGTGCCAGCAGCTTACCGACAGCGGTCTATGGCTACACCTTC.

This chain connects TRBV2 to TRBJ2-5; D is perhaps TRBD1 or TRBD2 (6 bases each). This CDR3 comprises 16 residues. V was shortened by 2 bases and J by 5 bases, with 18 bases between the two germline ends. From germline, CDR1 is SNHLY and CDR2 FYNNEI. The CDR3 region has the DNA TGTGCCAGCAGTGAAAACGGGGGCCCTGTGGTGGAGACCCAGTACTTC. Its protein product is CASSENGGPVVETQYF.

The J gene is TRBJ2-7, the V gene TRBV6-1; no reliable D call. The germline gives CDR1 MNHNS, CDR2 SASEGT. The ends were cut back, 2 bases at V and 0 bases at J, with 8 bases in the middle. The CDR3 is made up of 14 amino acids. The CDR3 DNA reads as TGTGCCAGCAGTGAATGGGGAAGCTCCTACGAGCAGTACTTC. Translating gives CASSEWGSSYEQYF.

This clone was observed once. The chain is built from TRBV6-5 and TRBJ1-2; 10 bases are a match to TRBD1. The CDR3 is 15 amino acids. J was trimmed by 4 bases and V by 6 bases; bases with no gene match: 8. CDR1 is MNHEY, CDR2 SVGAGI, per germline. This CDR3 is CASRGDRGVSYGYTF. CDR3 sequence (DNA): TGTGCCAGCAGGGGGGACAGGGGAGTCTCCTATGGCTACACCTTC.

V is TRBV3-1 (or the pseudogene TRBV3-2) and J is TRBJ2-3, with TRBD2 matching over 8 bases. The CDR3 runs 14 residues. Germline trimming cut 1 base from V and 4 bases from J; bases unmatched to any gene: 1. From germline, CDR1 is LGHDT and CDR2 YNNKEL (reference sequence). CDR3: CASSQGLASDTQYF. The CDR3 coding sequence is TGTGCCAGCAGCCAAGGACTAGCGTCAGATACGCAGTATTTT.

CDR3 sequence: CAWTAGGGWNTEAFF. The CDR3 DNA is TGTGCCTGGACAGCTGGAGGGGGCTGGAACACTGAAGCTTTCTTT. This sequence joins TRBV30 and TRBJ1-1, with TRBD1 matching over 7 bases. Per germline, CDR1 GTSNPN and CDR2 SVGIG (reference sequence). The CDR3 runs to 15 residues. Losses at the gene ends were 4 bases for V and 1 base for J; bases not matched to a gene: 9.

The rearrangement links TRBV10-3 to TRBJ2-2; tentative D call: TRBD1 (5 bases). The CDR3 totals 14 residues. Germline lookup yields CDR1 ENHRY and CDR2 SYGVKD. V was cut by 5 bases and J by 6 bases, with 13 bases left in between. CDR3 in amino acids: CAISTGEGSGELFF. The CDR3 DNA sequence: TGTGCCATCAGTACAGGAGAAGGGTCCGGGGAGCTGTTTTTT.

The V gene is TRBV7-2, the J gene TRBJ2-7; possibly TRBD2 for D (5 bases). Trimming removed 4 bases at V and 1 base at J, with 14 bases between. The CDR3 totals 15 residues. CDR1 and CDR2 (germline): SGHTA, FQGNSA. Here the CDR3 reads CASSSQPEGSYEQYF. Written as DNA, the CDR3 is TGTGCCAGCAGCTCACAACCCGAGGGATCCTACGAGCAGTACTTC.

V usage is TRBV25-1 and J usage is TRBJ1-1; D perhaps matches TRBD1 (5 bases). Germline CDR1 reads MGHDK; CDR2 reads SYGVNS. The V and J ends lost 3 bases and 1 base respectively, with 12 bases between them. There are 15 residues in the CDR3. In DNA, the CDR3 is TGTGCCAGCAGTGACCCATCGGGGGGGAACACTGAAGCTTTCTTT. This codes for CASSDPSGGNTEAFF.

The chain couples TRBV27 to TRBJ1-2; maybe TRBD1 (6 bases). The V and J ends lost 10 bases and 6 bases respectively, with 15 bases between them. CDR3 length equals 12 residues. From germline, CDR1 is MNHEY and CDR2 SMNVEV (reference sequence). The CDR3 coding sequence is TGTGCCACGTGGGGGGGGCGTAATGGCTACACCTTC. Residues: CATWGGRNGYTF.

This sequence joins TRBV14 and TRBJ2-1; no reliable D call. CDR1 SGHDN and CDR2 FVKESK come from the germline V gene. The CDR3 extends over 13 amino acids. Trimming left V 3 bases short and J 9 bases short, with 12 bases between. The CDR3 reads CASSHLAGFEQFF. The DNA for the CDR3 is TGTGCCAGCAGCCACCTCGCTGGGTTTGAGCAGTTCTTC.

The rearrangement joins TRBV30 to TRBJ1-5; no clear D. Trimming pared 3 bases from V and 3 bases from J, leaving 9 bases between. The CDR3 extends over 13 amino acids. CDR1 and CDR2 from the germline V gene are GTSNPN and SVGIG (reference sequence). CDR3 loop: CAWRRHHNQPQHF. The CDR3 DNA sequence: TGTGCCTGGAGACGACACCACAATCAGCCCCAGCATTTT. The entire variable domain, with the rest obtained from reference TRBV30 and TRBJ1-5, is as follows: SQTIHQWPATLVQPVGSPLSLECTVEGTSNPNLYWYRQAAGRGLQLLFYSVGIGQISSEVPQNLSASRPQDRQFILSSKKLLLSDSGFYLCAWRRHHNQPQHFGDGTRLSIL.

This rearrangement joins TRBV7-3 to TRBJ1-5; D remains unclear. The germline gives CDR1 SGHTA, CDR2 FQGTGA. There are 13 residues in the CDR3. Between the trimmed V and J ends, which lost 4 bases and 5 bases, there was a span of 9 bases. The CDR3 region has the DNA TGTGCCAGCAGCTCCCGACCAGATCAGCCCCAGCATTTT. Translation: CASSSRPDQPQHF.